The 11 T cell receptor beta chains below all came from one sample that was sequenced in a study of T-cell reconstitution after alpha-beta-depleted transplantation in children. The TCRbeta library was prepared with unique molecular identifiers. TCRdb reprocessed the PCR reads with MiXCR, giving one entry per CDR3 protein. The table shows some 600,000 distinct CDR3 sequences, with 16% occurring only once. The source material was PBMCs from the stem cell graft donor, sampled from the stem cell graft. Receptors were obtained from a human donor who donated a stem cell graft to a child with acute myeloid leukemia.

The chain recombines TRBV7-9 with TRBJ2-1; D possibly matches TRBD1 or TRBD2 (5 bases each). CDR1 is SEHNR and CDR2 is FQNEAQ in the germline V gene (reference sequence). Deletions cut 5 bases from V and 9 bases from J, with 14 bases between. This CDR3 contains 13 residues. Here the CDR3 reads CASSRGTGSEQFF. In DNA form, the CDR3 reads TGTGCCAGCAGCCGGGGAACAGGCTCTGAGCAGTTCTTC.

At least ten counts were recorded for this clonotype. The J gene is TRBJ1-2, the V gene TRBV20-1; D uncertain. Trimming stripped 5 bases from V and 14 bases from J, with 15 bases between. This CDR3 has 10 residues. CDR1 is DFQATT, CDR2 SNEGSKA, per germline (reference sequence). The CDR3 loop is CSAPAPRSTF. The CDR3 DNA reads TGCAGTGCTCCTGCCCCCAGGAGTACCTTC.

This clonotype was picked up many times. V is TRBV5-6 and J is TRBJ2-1; 8 nucleotides line up with TRBD2. V trimming: 6 bases; J trimming: 7 bases; junction bases outside the gene matches: 21. This CDR3 spans 18 amino acids. The germline V gene has CDR1 SGHDT and CDR2 YYEEEE. CDR3 amino acids: CASTFLGKYGGAGNEQFF. In DNA, the CDR3 is TGTGCCAGCACCTTCCTGGGAAAATACGGGGGGGCAGGGAATGAGCAGTTCTTC. Using reference TRBV5-6 and TRBJ2-1 for the parts outside the CDR3, the full variable domain is DAGVTQSPTHLIKTRGQQVTLRCSPKSGHDTVSWYQQALGQGPQFIFQYYEEEERQRGNFPDRFSGHQFPNYSSELNVNALLLGDSALYLCASTFLGKYGGAGNEQFFGPGTRLTVL.

The V gene is TRBV2, the J gene TRBJ2-5; TRBD1 matches 9 bases. This CDR3 is built from 14 residues. The trim removed 9 bases at V and 0 bases at J, leaving 5 bases unmatched. Germline values: CDR1 SNHLY, CDR2 FYNNEI. The CDR3 sequence: CARKGTGYQETQYF. The CDR3 nucleotides read TGTGCCAGGAAGGGGACAGGGTACCAAGAGACCCAGTACTTC. The full variable domain, its missing parts supplied by reference TRBV2 and TRBJ2-5, is EPEVTQTPSHQVTQMGQEVILRCVPISNHLYFYWYRQILGQKVEFLVSFYNNEISEKSEIFDDQFSVERPDGSNFTLKIRSTKLEDSAMYFCARKGTGYQETQYFGPGTRLLVL.

The chain couples TRBV5-1 to TRBJ1-1; D not certain. In germline, CDR1 is SGHRS, CDR2 YFSETQ. Trimming left V 2 bases short and J 1 base short, with 12 bases between. CDR3 length: 15 amino acids. This CDR3 reads CASSFLGSENTEAFF. CDR3 nucleotides: TGCGCCAGCAGCTTCCTCGGCAGTGAGAACACTGAAGCTTTCTTT.

This clonotype was detected only a few times. The J gene is TRBJ2-1, the V gene TRBV6-1; D is ambiguous. Germline V gene data show CDR1 as MNHNS and CDR2 as SASEGT. V gave up 2 bases and J gave up 9 bases, with 14 bases separating them. The CDR3 runs to 14 residues. The CDR3 spells CASSETWSRSEQFF. The CDR3 nucleotides are TGTGCCAGCAGTGAAACTTGGTCGCGAAGTGAGCAGTTCTTC.

The chain has TRBV20-1 and TRBJ1-2, with D maybe TRBD1 (5 bases). The CDR3 contains 17 residues. Per the germline V gene, CDR1 is DFQATT and CDR2 is SNEGSKA (reference sequence). V dropped 1 base and J dropped 4 bases, with 22 bases sitting between them. As DNA, the CDR3 is TGCAGTGCTAGAGCTACCCAACGTGGCAGGGCTGGCTATGGCTACACCTTC. Amino acids: CSARATQRGRAGYGYTF.

The chain employs TRBV20-1 and TRBJ2-2; tentatively, D is TRBD1 or TRBD2 (6 bases each). V lost 3 bases and J lost 5, with 13 bases in between. CDR1 and CDR2 (germline): DFQATT, SNEGSKA (reference sequence). The CDR3 totals 14 residues. CDR3 nucleotide sequence: TGCAGTGCTAGCGGGGGCCCCGAAACCGGGGAGCTGTTTTTT. As protein: CSASGGPETGELFF.

This clonotype was seen repeatedly, ten times or more. The genes are TRBV27 and TRBJ1-2; 8 bases are a match to TRBD1. Germline assignment: CDR1 MNHEY and CDR2 SMNVEV (reference sequence). With V trimmed by 6 bases and J by 4 bases, 13 bases remained unmatched. There are 16 residues in the CDR3. CDR3 coding DNA: TGTGCCAGCAGCCCACGTATGGGACAGGCCGCCTATGGCTACACCTTC. This encodes CASSPRMGQAAYGYTF.

This clonotype was found many times. The chain couples TRBV12-3 or TRBV12-4 to TRBJ2-1; either TRBD1 or TRBD2 may supply D (6 bases each). The CDR3 totals 14 residues. V was trimmed by 7 bases and J by 7 bases, leaving 17 bases between them. The CDR3 protein is CASTSGAGKNEQFF. The CDR3 DNA is TGTGCCAGCACCTCGGGGGCAGGGAAGAATGAGCAGTTCTTC.

The chain is built from TRBV20-1 and TRBJ2-1; 7 bases align to TRBD1. Trimming removed 0 bases from V and 2 bases from J; junction bases left unmatched: 7. This CDR3 is 16 amino acids long. Germline CDR1 reads DFQATT; CDR2 reads SNEGSKA (reference sequence). The CDR3 here is CSARDGWQGAYNEQFF. CDR3 DNA sequence: TGCAGTGCTAGAGATGGATGGCAGGGGGCCTACAATGAGCAGTTCTTC.